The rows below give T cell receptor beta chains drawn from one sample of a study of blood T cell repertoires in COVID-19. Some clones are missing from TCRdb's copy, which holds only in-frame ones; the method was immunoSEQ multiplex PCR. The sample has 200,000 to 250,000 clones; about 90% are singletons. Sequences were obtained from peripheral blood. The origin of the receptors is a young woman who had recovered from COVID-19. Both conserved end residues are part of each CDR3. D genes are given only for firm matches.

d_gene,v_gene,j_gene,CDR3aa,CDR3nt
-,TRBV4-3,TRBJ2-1,CASSQDLASLDEQFF,TGCGCCAGCAGCCAAGATCTTGCTAGTTTGGATGAGCAGTTCTTC
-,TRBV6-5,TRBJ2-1,CASALGGPMNEQFF,TGTGCCAGCGCTCTGGGGGGGCCAATGAATGAGCAGTTCTTC
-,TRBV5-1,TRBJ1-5,CASSLYGDSNQPQHF,TGCGCCAGCAGCTTGTACGGGGATAGCAATCAGCCCCAGCATTTT
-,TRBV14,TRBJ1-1,CASSQELYTEAFF,TGTGCCAGCAGCCAAGAACTCTACACTGAAGCTTTCTTT
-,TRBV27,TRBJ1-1,CASSWSVRGNTEAFF,TGTGCCAGCAGTTGGTCGGTCCGGGGGAACACTGAAGCTTTCTTT
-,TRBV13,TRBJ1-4,CASSFRGKNEKLFF,TGTGCCAGCAGCTTCCGGGGTAAGAATGAAAAACTGTTTTTT
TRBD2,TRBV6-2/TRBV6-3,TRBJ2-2,CASSYSRLADNTGELFF,TGTGCCAGCAGTTACTCTCGACTAGCGGATAACACCGGGGAGCTGTTTTTT
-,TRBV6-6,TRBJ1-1,CASSYVGANTEAFF,TGTGCCAGCAGTTACGTTGGGGCGAACACTGAAGCTTTCTTT
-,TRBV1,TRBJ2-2,CTTPGLANTGELFF,TGCACCACCCCGGGACTAGCTAACACCGGGGAGCTGTTTTTT
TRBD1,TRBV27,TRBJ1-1,CASSLSGTGPEAFF,TGTGCCAGCAGTTTATCCGGGACAGGGCCTGAAGCTTTCTTT
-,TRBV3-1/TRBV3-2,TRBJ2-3,CASSPPGADTQYF,TGTGCCAGCAGCCCCCCAGGGGCAGATACGCAGTATTTT
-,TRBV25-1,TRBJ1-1,CASIRAGAGTEAFF,TGTGCCAGCATCCGGGCGGGGGCGGGCACTGAAGCTTTCTTT
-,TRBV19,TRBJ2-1,CASSEEDRGGNEQFF,TGTGCCAGTAGTGAAGAAGACAGGGGAGGGAATGAGCAGTTCTTC
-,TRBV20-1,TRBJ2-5,CSASRSRGETQYF,TGCAGTGCTAGTAGAAGCAGGGGAGAGACCCAGTACTTC
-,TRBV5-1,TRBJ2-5,CASSRLGAGARETQYF,TGCGCCAGCAGCCGACTGGGGGCGGGAGCCCGGGAGACCCAGTACTTC
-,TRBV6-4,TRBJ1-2,CASSDSGHRNYGYTF,TGTGCCAGCAGTGACTCGGGACACCGAAACTATGGCTACACCTTC